Listed below are T cell receptor beta chains from one sample, sequenced in a study of T cell responses to AZD1222 COVID-19 vaccine. The data were produced by immunoSEQ multiplex PCR, yet TCRdb's version contains in-frame clones alone and is incomplete. The table lists about 110,000 clones, nearly 90% of them singletons, with 35% to 55% in the top ten. Sequenced material: peripheral blood, taken 28 days after the second AZD1222 dose. The receptors here all came from an adult who received the AZD1222 COVID-19 vaccine. The CDR3 runs from the conserved cysteine through the conserved F or W. D genes are given only for firm matches. Clone size is shown for a subset of rows, as once, few, many or a class of expanded clone.

TRBJ1-2,15,.,TRBV4-1,.,TGCGCCAGCAGCCAAGAGTCAGCTGCTAACTATGGCTACACCTTC,CASSQESAANYGYTF
TRBJ2-7,15,.,TRBV27,TRBD1,TGTGCCAGCAGTTTATCTGAGGGGGCCACCTACGAGCAGTACTTC,CASSLSEGATYEQYF
TRBJ2-6,14,.,TRBV19,.,TGTGCCAGTAGGCAGTCCTCTGGGGCCAACGTCCTGACTTTC,CASRQSSGANVLTF
TRBJ2-6,18,few,TRBV3-1/TRBV3-2,TRBD1,TGTGCCAGCACAACCGGGACAGGGGGTCTGGGAGGGGCCAACGTCCTGACTTTC,CASTTGTGGLGGANVLTF
TRBJ2-7,14,.,TRBV28,.,TGTGCCAGCAGTCTAGGTAGCCCAGCCTACGAGCAGTACTTC,CASSLGSPAYEQYF
TRBJ2-5,15,.,TRBV5-1,TRBD2,TGCGCCAGCAGCTCCATGACTAGCGGACAAGAGACCCAGTACTTC,CASSSMTSGQETQYF
TRBJ1-5,12,.,TRBV10-2,TRBD1,TGCGCCAGCGGGACAGGGCTTCAGCCCCAGCATTTT,CASGTGLQPQHF
TRBJ1-3,14,.,TRBV9,.,TGTGCCAGCAGTGGGGCAGGGAAAGGAAACACCATATATTTT,CASSGAGKGNTIYF
TRBJ1-1,16,.,TRBV7-2,TRBD1,TGTGCCAGCAGCTTAGACTTGGGACAGCCCAACACTGAAGCTTTCTTT,CASSLDLGQPNTEAFF
TRBJ1-4,13,.,TRBV12-3/TRBV12-4,.,TGTGCCAGCAGCATAGGAACTAATGAAAAACTGTTTTTT,CASSIGTNEKLFF
TRBJ2-7,14,.,TRBV29-1,.,TGCAGCGTTGAATTTCGAGACAGCTCCTACGAGCAGTACTTC,CSVEFRDSSYEQYF
TRBJ2-7,16,.,TRBV7-8,TRBD2,TGTGCCAGCAGCGCTCCGGGACTAGCGGGCTCCTACGAGCAGTACTTC,CASSAPGLAGSYEQYF
TRBJ1-2,13,.,TRBV28,.,TGTGCCAGCAGAGATACAGAGAACTATGGCTACACCTTC,CASRDTENYGYTF
TRBJ2-1,16,.,TRBV9,TRBD2,TGTGCCAGCAGCCCCCGACGGACTAGCTTAGACAATGAGCAGTTCTTC,CASSPRRTSLDNEQFF
TRBJ1-6,16,.,TRBV28,TRBD1,TGTGCCAGCAGTCCATGGACAGGGGCGGGAAATTCACCCCTCCACTTT,CASSPWTGAGNSPLHF
TRBJ1-3,14,once,TRBV5-1,.,TGCGCCAGCAGCTTGCAGGGGACTGGAAACACCATATATTTT,CASSLQGTGNTIYF
TRBJ1-2,14,.,TRBV6-2/TRBV6-3,TRBD1,TGTGCCAGCAGTCCAGTGGGACAGAGCTATGGCTACACCTTC,CASSPVGQSYGYTF
TRBJ1-6,17,.,TRBV5-6,TRBD1,TGTGCCAGCAGCCTTCTTAGATCCGGGACAGGGTCATCACCCCTCCACTTT,CASSLLRSGTGSSPLHF
TRBJ1-3,14,.,TRBV28,.,TGTGCCAGCAGTTTGGGGGGGACTGGAAACACCATATATTTT,CASSLGGTGNTIYF
TRBJ2-7,11,.,TRBV3-1/TRBV3-2,.,TGTGCCAGCAGCGGCTCCTACGAGCAGTACTTC,CASSGSYEQYF
TRBJ2-3,15,.,TRBV28,.,TGTGCCAGCAGTCAGTTAAGGGGCAGCACAGATACGCAGTATTTT,CASSQLRGSTDTQYF
TRBJ2-7,13,.,TRBV4-2,.,TGTGCCAGCAGCCCAACCCCCCCATACGAGCAGTACTTC,CASSPTPPYEQYF
TRBJ2-7,13,.,TRBV18,TRBD1,TGTGCCAGCTCATCAACTGGACAGGGCGAGCAGTACTTC,CASSSTGQGEQYF